The 29 T cell receptor beta chains reported below all come from one sample, sequenced in a study of shared clonotypes between healthy human individuals. Only in-frame clones appear in the TCRdb table, and some are missing; sequencing was by immunoSEQ multiplex PCR. In the table there are roughly 2.2 million clones, approximately 93% of which are singletons. The sequenced sample was naive CD4+ T cells from PBMCs. Subset reported: CD45RA+ positively selected. The receptors come from a man aged 18 to 29 in good health. Some clones in this sample may be carry-over from other donors' samples.

V is TRBV6-1 and J is TRBJ1-5, with D possibly matching TRBD1 (5 bases). V shed 2 bases and J shed 6 bases, with 8 bases lying between them. The CDR3 runs 13 residues. CDR1 and CDR2 from the germline V gene are MNHNS and SASEGT. For the CDR3, the DNA is TGTGCCAGCAGTGAATCCGGGACTCAGCCCCAGCATTTT. Amino acid sequence: CASSESGTQPQHF.

The chain recombines TRBV5-1 with TRBJ2-1; TRBD2 matches at 8 bases. The CDR3 length is 16 residues. The V and J ends lost 3 bases and 4 bases, in that order; junction bases with no gene match: 9. CDR1 SGHRS and CDR2 YFSETQ come from the germline V gene. In DNA form, the CDR3 reads TGCGCCAGCAGCTCTTTAGCGGGAACCAGTTACAATGAGCAGTTCTTC. Translated, it gives CASSSLAGTSYNEQFF.

The genes are TRBV7-9 and TRBJ2-5; the D is unclear. Deletions cut 7 bases from V and 2 bases from J, with 11 bases between. In germline, CDR1 is SEHNR, CDR2 FQNEAQ (reference sequence). The CDR3 extends over 13 amino acids. This chain's CDR3 is CASTRQTQETQYF. CDR3 nucleotides: TGTGCCAGCACGCGGCAGACGCAAGAGACCCAGTACTTC.

The rearrangement uses TRBV19 and TRBJ2-7, with D possibly being TRBD1 or TRBD2 (5 bases each). V was clipped by 6 bases and J by 6 bases, with 15 bases between them. Germline V CDR1 and CDR2: LNHDA, SQIVND (reference sequence). The CDR3 runs 13 residues. The CDR3 DNA follows: TGTGCCAGTAGCACCCAGGGAACTAGCGAGCAGTACTTC. Translating gives CASSTQGTSEQYF.

V gene TRBV7-3 combines with J gene TRBJ2-7, with D perhaps matching TRBD1 (5 bases). The CDR3 consists of 16 residues. V lost 0 bases, J lost 1 base, and 13 bases lay in between. Germline CDR1 is SGHTA and CDR2 is FQGTGA. CDR3: CASSLTGAGGSYEQYF. The DNA of the CDR3 is TGTGCCAGCAGCTTAACAGGGGCAGGTGGTTCCTACGAGCAGTACTTC.

The CDR3, as DNA: TGCGCCAGCAGCCAGAAAACACAGGGACTAACTAATGAAAAACTGTTTTTT. Residues: CASSQKTQGLTNEKLFF. V gene TRBV4-3 combines with J gene TRBJ1-4; D perhaps matches TRBD1 (6 bases). V shed 3 bases and J shed 1 base, with 15 bases lying between them. The length of the CDR3 is 17 residues. Germline CDR1 LGHNA, CDR2 YSLEER.

This clone was recorded once. Written as DNA, the CDR3 is TGTGCCAGCAGAATAGACAGAAAGGGCACTGAAGCTTTCTTT. Encoded protein: CASRIDRKGTEAFF. This rearrangement joins TRBV6-1 to TRBJ1-1; TRBD1 might be the D (5 bases). The CDR3 is made up of 14 amino acids. With 6 bases removed from V and 4 bases from J, the gap between germline ends came to 15 bases. Germline loops: CDR1 MNHNS, CDR2 SASEGT.

This clone was counted a few times. Other DNA sequences of this sample code for an identical CDR3. V and J are TRBV2 and TRBJ1-5; perhaps TRBD1 as D (5 bases). The germline V gene has CDR1 SNHLY and CDR2 FYNNEI. This CDR3 comprises 14 residues. V lost 3 bases and J 2 bases, leaving 8 bases between the germline ends. The CDR3 region is CASSDRARNQPQHF. The CDR3 nucleotides read TGTGCCAGCAGTGACAGGGCCCGCAATCAGCCCCAGCATTTT.

The chain uses TRBV4-3 and TRBJ2-7, with D possibly matching TRBD2 (6 bases). Germline values: CDR1 LGHNA, CDR2 YSLEER. The CDR3 covers 16 residues. V lost 0 bases to trimming and J lost 2 bases, with 14 bases between them. CDR3 protein: CASSQDRRGATYEQYF. In DNA, the CDR3 is TGCGCCAGCAGCCAAGATAGGAGGGGCGCCACCTACGAGCAGTACTTC.

The chain has TRBV4-2 and TRBJ2-7, with a weak D call TRBD1 (6 bases). The CDR3 loop spans 15 amino acids. Trimming left V 2 bases short and J 0 bases short, with 11 bases between. Per germline, CDR1 LGHNA and CDR2 YNFKEQ. CDR3 sequence reads: CASSQRQESSYEQYF. The DNA of the CDR3 is TGTGCCAGCAGCCAACGACAGGAAAGCTCCTACGAGCAGTACTTC.

The chain links TRBV10-3 to TRBJ2-1; 7 bases map to TRBD1. In germline, CDR1 is ENHRY, CDR2 SYGVKD. The CDR3 loop spans 15 amino acids. The V and J ends lost 6 bases and 0 bases, in that order; junction bases with no gene match: 5. CDR3 DNA sequence: TGTGCCATCAGACCAGGGGGTTTCTCCTACAATGAGCAGTTCTTC. Its protein product is CAIRPGGFSYNEQFF.

The chain carries TRBV5-1 and TRBJ1-3; D is unclear. This CDR3 is 17 amino acids long. The germline V gene has CDR1 SGHRS and CDR2 YFSETQ. The V end was cut by 1 base, the J end by 4 bases, with 18 bases between. The CDR3 here is CASSLSLPGLAGNTIYF. The CDR3 DNA reads as TGCGCCAGCAGCTTGAGCCTTCCCGGCCTCGCAGGAAACACCATATATTTT. The entire variable domain, with the rest obtained from reference TRBV5-1 and TRBJ1-3, is as follows: KAGVTQTPRYLIKTRGQQVTLSCSPISGHRSVSWYQQTPGQGLQFLFEYFSETQRNKGNFPGRFSGRQFSNSRSEMNVSTLELGDSALYLCASSLSLPGLAGNTIYFGEGSWLTVV.

A remark on this clone: This CDR3 is also generated by other DNA sequences in the sample. The V call is TRBV28, the J call TRBJ2-7; no reliable D call. The V and J ends lost 6 bases and 4 bases respectively, with 7 bases between them. Germline V gives CDR1 MDHEN, CDR2 SYDVKM. The CDR3 runs to 11 residues. CDR3 amino acids: CASSNEYEQYF. CDR3 coding DNA: TGTGCCAGCAGCAATGAGTACGAGCAGTACTTC. Supplemented by reference TRBV28 and TRBJ2-7, the full variable domain reads DVKVTQSSRYLVKRTGEKVFLECVQDMDHENMFWYRQDPGLGLRLIYFSYDVKMKEKGDIPEGYSVSREKKERFSLILESASTNQTSMYLCASSNEYEQYFGPGTRLTVT.

The J gene is TRBJ2-1, the V gene TRBV19; 7 bases are a match to TRBD2. After removal of 9 bases from V and 8 bases from J, the junction contained 19 bases not matched to a gene. Germline lookup yields CDR1 LNHDA and CDR2 SQIVND (reference sequence). The CDR3 is 16 residues long. The chain's CDR3 is CASHPRGGEGEDEQFF. CDR3 sequence (DNA): TGTGCCAGCCACCCACGAGGAGGGGAGGGCGAGGATGAGCAGTTCTTC.

The rearrangement links TRBV5-1 to TRBJ1-1; TRBD1 is a possible D gene (6 bases). Germline V CDR1 and CDR2: SGHRS, YFSETQ. The V end was cut by 0 bases, the J end by 1 base, with 16 bases between. The CDR3 has 17 amino acids. CDR3 sequence (DNA): TGCGCCAGCAGCTTGGGCCCAGAACAGGGATGGAACACTGAAGCTTTCTTT. It yields the protein CASSLGPEQGWNTEAFF.

On this clone: Other DNA sequences in this sample translate to the same CDR3. The V and J genes are TRBV2 and TRBJ1-1; D is undetermined. The germline gives CDR1 SNHLY, CDR2 FYNNEI. V dropped 3 bases and J dropped 0 bases, with 8 bases sitting between them. This CDR3 has 14 residues. CDR3 residues: CASSDGNMNTEAFF. The CDR3 DNA reads as TGTGCCAGCAGTGATGGCAATATGAACACTGAAGCTTTCTTT.

V gene TRBV5-4 combines with J gene TRBJ2-1; the match to TRBD2 covers 13 bases. V shed 4 bases and J 4 bases; nucleotides not matched to a gene: 5. This CDR3 region has 16 residues. CDR1 is SGHNT, CDR2 YYREEE, per germline (reference sequence). The CDR3 loop reads CASSTGTSGKYNEQFF. Here the CDR3 DNA reads TGTGCCAGCAGCACGGGGACTAGCGGGAAATACAATGAGCAGTTCTTC.

CDR3 coding DNA: TGTGCCAGCAGACCCACTCTAGTTAGTAGTGAGCAGTTCTTC. Translating it yields CASRPTLVSSEQFF. This chain links TRBV7-2 with TRBJ2-1; no clear D gene. This CDR3 contains 14 residues. Germline V lookup: CDR1 SGHTA, CDR2 FQGNSA. The V end was cut by 6 bases, the J end by 9 bases, with 18 bases between.

J is TRBJ2-2 and V is TRBV6-6; D is perhaps TRBD1 (7 bases). V lost 11 bases to trimming and J lost 4 bases, with 20 bases between them. The CDR3 length is 15 residues. The germline CDR1 and CDR2 sequences are MNHNY and SVGAGI (reference sequence). CDR3 in amino acids: CAAAESGGLTGELFF. CDR3 nucleotides: TGTGCCGCAGCAGAGTCAGGGGGGCTCACCGGGGAGCTGTTTTTT.

This chain links TRBV7-3 with TRBJ1-2, with D possibly being TRBD1 (5 bases). V gave up 5 bases and J gave up 4 bases, with 14 bases separating them. CDR1 and CDR2 from the germline V gene are SGHTA and FQGTGA. This CDR3 region has 14 residues. This chain's CDR3 is CASSPPQEAYGYTF. Written as DNA, the CDR3 is TGTGCCAGCAGCCCCCCACAGGAGGCCTATGGCTACACCTTC.

This chain uses TRBV27 with TRBJ2-7, with 8 nucleotides matching TRBD1. The ends lost 2 bases at V and 4 bases at J; junction bases unmatched: 4. The CDR3 loop spans 14 amino acids. CDR1 and CDR2 (germline): MNHEY, SMNVEV (reference sequence). CDR3 nucleotides: TGTGCCAGCAGTTTAGGACAGGGCCGTTACGAGCAGTACTTC. It codes for CASSLGQGRYEQYF.

The chain uses TRBV14 and TRBJ1-1; D unclear. The germline V and J ends were trimmed by 3 bases and 11 bases, with 16 bases remaining between them. CDR3 size: 13 residues. Looked up from germline, CDR1 is SGHDN and CDR2 is FVKESK. The CDR3 nucleotides read TGTGCCAGCAGCCAGCAAAGCCTGAATCGGGCTTTCTTT. Encoded protein: CASSQQSLNRAFF. Using reference TRBV14 and TRBJ1-1 for the parts outside the CDR3, the full variable domain is EAGVTQFPSHSVIEKGQTVTLRCDPISGHDNLYWYRRVMGKEIKFLLHFVKESKQDESGMPNNRFLAERTGGTYSTLKVQPAELEDSGVYFCASSQQSLNRAFFGQGTRLTVV.

V gene TRBV5-1 combines with J gene TRBJ2-2; D is uncertain. This CDR3 has 16 residues. V lost 7 bases and J lost 4, with 20 bases in between. CDR1 is SGHRS and CDR2 is YFSETQ in the germline V gene. CDR3 protein: CASAPIFVGSTGELFF. CDR3 nucleotides: TGCGCCAGCGCCCCAATCTTCGTAGGGTCCACCGGGGAGCTGTTTTTT.

This chain joins TRBV6-5 and TRBJ2-7; D remains ambiguous. Between the trimmed V and J ends, which lost 6 bases and 3 bases, there was a span of 12 bases. Looked up from germline, CDR1 is MNHEY and CDR2 is SVGAGI. This CDR3 has 13 residues. CDR3 residues: CASSPVVGYEQYF. The CDR3 DNA follows: TGTGCCAGCAGCCCGGTTGTAGGCTACGAGCAGTACTTC.

The rearrangement joins TRBV2 to TRBJ1-4, with TRBD1 matching 9 bases. This CDR3 has 12 residues. The ends lost 5 bases at V and 8 bases at J; junction bases unmatched: 0. CDR1 is SNHLY, CDR2 FYNNEI, per germline. The CDR3 reads CASSTGGEKLFF. Here the CDR3 DNA reads TGTGCCAGCAGTACAGGGGGCGAAAAACTGTTTTTT.

The V call is TRBV5-5, the J call TRBJ1-2; no reliable D call. CDR1 and CDR2 from the germline V gene are SGHKS and YYEKEE (reference sequence). The CDR3 consists of 14 residues. The V and J ends lost 2 bases and 0 bases respectively, with 8 bases between them. CDR3 bases: TGTGCCAGCAGCTTAAGCCGTACTAACTATGGCTACACCTTC. This encodes CASSLSRTNYGYTF.

CDR3 nucleotides: TGCGCCAGCAGCTCGGGACAAGTACAAATGAACACTGAAGCTTTCTTT. It encodes CASSSGQVQMNTEAFF. This sequence joins TRBV5-1 and TRBJ1-1; a possible D gene is TRBD1 (6 bases). The germline CDR1 and CDR2 sequences are SGHRS and YFSETQ. The CDR3 contains 16 residues. Deletions cut 3 bases from V and 0 bases from J, with 15 bases between.

This clone was found once. The chain joins TRBV28 to TRBJ1-5; 9 nucleotides agree with TRBD1. This CDR3 has 16 amino acids. Trimming took 7 bases from V and 4 from J; bases not matched to a gene: 11. Germline V gene lookup returns CDR1 MDHEN and CDR2 SYDVKM. CDR3 nucleotides: TGTGCCAGCATGGGGGACAGGGCGGGTTGGAATCAGCCCCAGCATTTT. Amino acids: CASMGDRAGWNQPQHF.

CDR3 protein: CASSPYTSTGANVLTF. For the CDR3, the DNA is TGCGCCAGCAGCCCCTATACGTCCACTGGGGCCAACGTCCTGACTTTC. The chain combines TRBV5-1 with TRBJ2-6; D gene ambiguous. Germline V gives CDR1 SGHRS, CDR2 YFSETQ. The CDR3 runs to 16 residues. V was clipped by 4 bases and J by 2 bases, with 13 bases between them.